A selection of T cell receptor beta chains follows, all from one sample in a study of blood T cell repertoires in COVID-19. The protocol was immunoSEQ multiplex PCR, while the TCRdb copy is restricted to in-frame clones and leaves out a portion. The repertoire holds approximately 350,000 clones, less than 90% seen once, with about 7% in the top ten. The source material was peripheral blood. Every receptor here comes from a woman between 55 and 75 years old with COVID-19, enrolled during active disease. Both conserved end residues are part of each CDR3. D genes are given only for firm matches. Expanded clones are given a class, and other clones once, few, many or no size at all.

>TRBJ2-2|few|TRBD2|TRBV7-3
CASSRGGRNTGELFF
TGTGCCAGCAGCCGCGGGGGGCGGAACACCGGGGAGCTGTTTTTT
>TRBJ1-4|.|.|TRBV14
CASSPLSGASNEKLFF
TGTGCCAGCAGCCCCCTGTCAGGGGCGTCTAATGAAAAACTGTTTTTT
>TRBJ2-7|once|.|TRBV9
CASSVDLATETEQYF
TGTGCCAGCAGCGTCGACCTGGCAACGGAGACCGAGCAGTACTTC
>TRBJ2-7|few|.|TRBV3-1/TRBV3-2
CASSQQQINYEQYF
TGTGCCAGCAGCCAGCAACAGATAAACTACGAGCAGTACTTC
>TRBJ2-2|.|TRBD1|TRBV19
CASSLGQGLPGELFF
TGTGCCAGTAGTCTCGGACAGGGCCTCCCCGGGGAGCTGTTTTTT
>TRBJ1-2|.|.|TRBV7-9
CASSLGPAAGGADGYTF
TGTGCCAGCAGCTTAGGCCCGGCGGCGGGGGGGGCTGATGGCTACACCTTC
>TRBJ1-2|.|TRBD1|TRBV11-2
CASSYPGQNYGYTF
TGTGCCAGCAGCTACCCGGGACAGAACTATGGCTACACCTTC
>TRBJ1-1|.|.|TRBV29-1
CSVGSNGRRGNTEAFF
TGCAGCGTTGGTTCTAATGGGAGACGCGGGAACACTGAAGCTTTCTTT
>TRBJ2-7|.|TRBD1|TRBV7-2
CASSLAGTVSYEQYF
TGTGCCAGCAGCTTAGCGGGGACAGTCTCCTACGAGCAGTACTTC
>TRBJ1-3|.|TRBD1|TRBV12-5
CASGLFQGAIRGNTIYF
TGTGCTAGTGGTTTGTTTCAGGGGGCGATTCGTGGAAACACCATATATTTT
>TRBJ1-2|.|.|TRBV29-1
CSVKNRASYGYTF
TGCAGCGTGAAAAACAGGGCCTCCTATGGCTACACCTTC
>TRBJ2-5|.|TRBD1|TRBV18
CASSSPNGAGGGETQYF
TGTGCCAGCTCTTCACCTAACGGGGCAGGGGGCGGAGAGACCCAGTACTTC
>TRBJ2-2|few|.|TRBV6-5
CASSPPGTLSGELFF
TGTGCCAGCAGTCCCCCTGGGACTTTGAGCGGGGAGCTGTTTTTT
>TRBJ2-3|few|.|TRBV10-1
CASSSTSQDTQYF
TGCGCCAGCAGTTCAACGTCACAAGATACGCAGTATTTT
>TRBJ2-1|.|.|TRBV6-6
CASIPGYESYNEQFF
TGTGCCAGCATTCCAGGGTACGAGTCCTACAATGAGCAGTTCTTC
>TRBJ1-4|.|.|TRBV14
CASSQDPQGGEKLFF
TGTGCCAGCAGCCAAGATCCCCAGGGTGGTGAAAAACTGTTTTTT
>TRBJ2-7|.|.|TRBV6-2/TRBV6-3
CASSYAGYEQYF
TGTGCCAGCAGTTACGCCGGCTACGAGCAGTACTTC
>TRBJ1-1|.|.|TRBV4-3
CASSQGGYTEAFF
TGCGCCAGCAGCCAAGGAGGGTACACTGAAGCTTTCTTT
>TRBJ2-5|.|TRBD2|TRBV11-2
CASSLDHAGGQETQYF
TGTGCCAGCAGCTTAGATCACGCGGGGGGGCAAGAGACCCAGTACTTC
>TRBJ2-5|.|TRBD1|TRBV7-2
CASSRITGARQETQYF
TGTGCCAGCAGTAGAATCACAGGGGCTCGCCAAGAGACCCAGTACTTC
>TRBJ2-7|once|TRBD1|TRBV9
CASSVGRQGAGEQYF
TGTGCCAGCAGCGTAGGACGACAGGGGGCTGGTGAGCAGTACTTC
>TRBJ1-3|.|TRBD1|TRBV6-6
CASSRNRGPGNTIYF
TGTGCCAGCAGCCGAAACAGGGGCCCTGGAAACACCATATATTTT
>TRBJ1-6|.|.|TRBV11-2
CASRDTLGLNSPLHF
TGTGCCAGCAGGGATACCCTGGGGCTTAATTCACCCCTCCACTTT
>TRBJ2-5|.|.|TRBV19
CASRGRGQETQYF
TGTGCCAGTAGGGGCCGGGGGCAAGAGACCCAGTACTTC
>TRBJ1-1|.|.|TRBV19
CACIGRGSTNTEAFF
TGTGCCTGCATAGGGCGCGGGTCTACGAACACTGAAGCTTTCTTT
>TRBJ2-1|.|.|TRBV1
CTSSQADRAHFFF
TGCACCAGCAGCCAAGCGGACAGGGCGCACTTTTTCTTC
>TRBJ1-2|.|.|TRBV24-1
CATSVFNSPGNYGYTF
TGTGCCACCAGTGTATTTAATTCCCCAGGGAACTATGGCTACACCTTC
>TRBJ2-1|.|TRBD2|TRBV7-9
CASSYTTSGELYNEQFF
TGTGCCAGCAGTTACACGACTAGCGGGGAACTGTACAATGAGCAGTTCTTC
>TRBJ1-1|.|.|TRBV11-3
CASSLAGSLNTEAFF
TGTGCCAGCAGCTTAGCAGGCAGCTTGAACACTGAAGCTTTCTTT
>TRBJ1-1|.|TRBD1|TRBV14
CASSQLQGGRNTEAFF
TGTGCCAGCAGCCAACTTCAGGGGGGAAGGAACACTGAAGCTTTCTTT
>TRBJ1-1|.|.|TRBV2
CASSDTTNTEAFF
TGTGCCAGCAGTGACACTACCAACACTGAAGCTTTCTTT
>TRBJ2-3|once|.|TRBV7-8
CASSPRETDTQYF
TGTGCCAGCAGCCCCCGAGAGACAGATACGCAGTATTTT
>TRBJ2-3|once|TRBD2|TRBV6-5
CASSPSQAGAQYF
TGTGCCAGCAGCCCATCTCAGGCGGGGGCGCAGTATTTT
>TRBJ1-4|few|.|TRBV2
CASTGQGNEKLFF
TGTGCCAGCACCGGGCAGGGGAATGAAAAACTGTTTTTT
>TRBJ2-5|.|.|TRBV9
CASSVEAGALPQETQYF
TGTGCCAGCAGCGTAGAGGCGGGGGCGCTCCCCCAAGAGACCCAGTACTTC